This T cell receptor beta chain was sequenced during a study of cytomegalovirus exposure and HLA in healthy donors (TCRdb year 2017). Notes on the research overall: An earlier analysis of roughly 500 of the donors reported more than 250 Gb of sequence data and roughly 110 million unique TCR beta sequences from some 180 million T cells. Approximately 300 gigabases of sequencing data and around 88 million unique TCR sequences made up an early release that covered 500 to 650 HLA-typed donors. Of the roughly 410 genotyped donors, 70% to 90% were placed in the genetic ancestry cluster associated with self-reported Caucasian donors. The study aimed to test whether cataloging public T cell receptors could reveal signatures of past pathogen exposure. Using immunosequencing, the study profiled T cell repertoires from around 680 subjects and related those repertoires to cytomegalovirus serostatus. A separate validation cohort of 100 to 150 different subjects was used in addition to the 666-subject first cohort. High-throughput TCR immunosequencing, statistical association of individual TCRs with disease status, and machine learning were combined to predict cytomegalovirus infection status. To study patterns of TCR occurrence, a later analysis re-analyzed previously published TCR beta repertoires from around 670 donors and added high-resolution HLA genotyping. Rather than using new phenotypic data, the later analysis identified candidate immune exposures from TCR beta sequences and from how often those sequences occurred across donors. In an earlier analysis of around 540 of the donors, high-throughput TCR beta sequencing was used to judge whether each TCR beta V gene segment behaved as functional or pseudogenic. Donor age, sex, ethnicity and CMV serostatus were compiled together with the repertoire data. A later genetic analysis used genome-wide SNP genotypes for 398 of the 666 donors, treating that subset as a discovery cohort. Every repertoire in the discovery cohort had been generated on one and the same sequencing platform. Class I and class II HLA loci were covered by the typing at four-digit resolution. Typing coverage differed by locus: A, B, C, DRB1 and DQB1 were typed in roughly 620-630 donors, DQA1 in roughly 500, DPA1 in 600 to 610, and DPB1 in around 440. About five DR-DQ haplotypes were handled as single units for association and clustering because linkage in the cohort was strong. Among around 400 genotyped donors of the cohort, an average of around 250,000 unique TCR beta nucleotide sequences was sequenced per donor, of which approximately 18% were non-productive. Here is what the overall study found, with its caveats: In a later genetic analysis, a missense DCLRE1C variant was associated with V-gene and J-gene trimming of TCR beta chains, and the association was replicated in an independent cohort. In a later analysis, several top co-occurrence clusters were reported to appear linked to parvovirus B19, influenza, CMV and Epstein-Barr virus. A later analysis found that HLA-associated TCR beta chains were more clonally expanded and had lower generation probabilities than equally common non-associated chains. The cohort was sequenced for TCR beta chains only, and without alpha or paired-chain data the features that could be detected were limited. A further reported finding was that TCR beta sequences accurately predicted the HLA-A and HLA-B alleles for most subjects in the first cohort. While some public TCRs were present in many individuals, most TCR sequences turned up only very rarely across donors. The authors suggested that the approach could potentially be generalized to other disease states and immunological phenotypes. Because HLA typing was unavailable for some donors at each locus, only the typed subset was used in association tests. Sequencing depth was assumed to be roughly uniform across donors in the presence/absence analyses, though that assumption may not hold. The sequencing pipeline was judged likely to have produced a cluster of highly shared sequence variants as a technical artifact. According to a later analysis, most CMV-associated TCR beta chains appeared to be HLA-restricted, and the HLA associations seemed to be driven largely by CMV exposure. The study gave a list of some 150 TCR beta chains associated with cytomegalovirus. CMV serostatus was the only immune exposure information available for the cohort. Because counts were too low, seventeen rarely observed V segments, including chromosome 9 orphons, were left out of the earlier analysis of 587 of the donors. An earlier analysis of approximately 540 of the donors showed that most TCR beta V segments appeared in productive rearrangements either about 87% or about 30% of the time, which broadly matched IMGT annotations. A later analysis associated 15,000 to 20,000 TCR beta sequences with specific HLA alleles at a false discovery rate of 0.05. In both the original and validation cohorts, the classifier was reported to diagnose cytomegalovirus status with high specificity and sensitivity. In vitro tests confirmed that a few of the cytomegalovirus-associated TCR beta chains recognize cytomegalovirus antigens. When HLA alleles, especially DR and DQ, strongly co-occurred, TCR associations were difficult to assign to individual alleles. In a later genetic analysis, fewer N-insertions in productive TCRs were reported among donors in an Asian-associated ancestry cluster than the approximately 670-donor mean. In a later analysis, the rate of TCR association differed among HLA loci, with DRB1 alleles having the most associated TCRs and HLA-C alleles having the fewest. Correlated functional status among segregating V segments might be attributable to linkage disequilibrium, but an unknown experimental factor could not be ruled out.

The cohort consisted of 650 to 850 healthy bone marrow donors. Cohort members were all nominally healthy when sampled, although unrecorded immune exposures were likely present. The donor was CMV seronegative and belonged to the group of around 400 seronegative cohort members. A peripheral blood sample was provided by each donor, and peripheral blood mononuclear cells were used for TCR beta sequencing. Genomic DNA extraction from the blood cell samples was performed with the Qiagen DNeasy Blood Extraction Kit. The library was obtained by the immunoSEQ multiplex PCR assay. A mixture of 60 forward primers for TCR Vbeta segments and 13 reverse primers for TCR Jbeta segments was used in the multiplex PCR. Amplification of the CDR3 region of rearranged TCR beta genes was performed with a multiplex PCR assay on genomic DNA. The Illumina HiSeq System was used to sequence the amplified TCR beta libraries as 87-base-pair reads. On the authors' methods: A later analysis counted approximately 76 million unique TCR beta chains across the 550 to 700 repertoires, and roughly 10 million of these chains were shared by at least two donors. To remove PCR and sequencing errors, raw reads were error-corrected and collapsed into unique sequences using a nearest-neighbor algorithm that merged closely related sequences. CDR3 sequences were aligned to IMGT reference sequences to assign V, D and J gene segments. Each retained sequence needed at least a six-nucleotide match to both a V gene segment and a J gene segment. A rearrangement was called productive if the CDR3 had no stop codons and remained in frame with V and J, and every other rearrangement was called non-productive. CDR3 was defined by IMGT convention, running from the second conserved V-encoded cysteine to the conserved J-encoded phenylalanine. The earlier analysis of about 560 of the donors excluded any sequence lacking an unambiguous match to a single V gene segment. An earlier analysis of about 590 of the donors classified V segments as functional when productive rearrangements were above 56.7% and as segregating when the standard deviation between donors was above 5%. To diagnose cytomegalovirus status from the catalog of TCR beta chain sequences, a statistical classification framework was built. V and J gene assignment, in a later analysis, came from comparing TCR nucleotide sequences with IMGT/GENE-DB human TR gene sequences. In a later analysis, CDR3 sequences and most-parsimonious VDJ recombination scenarios were assigned using the TCRdist pipeline. A later analysis defined each TCR beta chain by its CDR3 amino acid sequence plus V-gene family, and excluded reads lacking a unique V-gene family. A later analysis removed several hundred highly shared, low-generation-probability nucleotide sequences to deal with suspected cross-contamination and a sequencing artifact. In a later analysis, a clonal expansion index was calculated for each public chain from normalized within-repertoire ranks of inferred template counts. A later analysis computed generation probabilities with a VDJ recombination model fitted to out-of-frame rearrangements, and checked the results against IGoR. In a later analysis, TCR-TCR, TCR-HLA and TCR-CMV co-occurrence was scored with hypergeometric tests, and a repertoire-size bias correction was applied to TCR pairs. False discovery rates were estimated in a later analysis by permuting HLA or CMV assignments 20 times. In a later analysis, co-occurring TCRs were grouped using DBSCAN, with TCRdist sequence similarity added in when clustering inside HLA-allele-positive subsets. Repertoires with fewer than 30,000 or more than 120,000 public chains, plus five repertoires with anomalous nucleotide sharing, were excluded from co-occurrence clustering. The immuneACCESS repertoire file appears here via TCRdb, limited to in-frame rearrangements. These files lack a portion of the clones; in checked studies, under half of the deficit traces to unresolved V genes, and the cause of the others is not known. V and J calls and clone size follow that table, whereas D and trimming were derived from the DNA. This sample has 200,000 or so clones in its table, and approximately 84% of those were observed once. The ten largest account for around 0.24% of the sample.

As regards this clone: Its antigen is unknown. It has no much larger one-base neighbor in the sample; base qualities were not kept.

Sequencing was carried out using PBMCs. This TCR was recovered from a boy aged 10-17 years in good health and CMV-seronegative.

This receptor carries the CDR3 CASSLVFGGGYTF. At the DNA level, the sequence is TGTGCCAGCAGCTTAGTTTTTGGGGGCGGCTACACCTTC. The sequence links TRBV7-2 to TRBJ1-2; the D gene is perhaps TRBD1, from 6 matching bases. The cysteine opens and the phenylalanine closes a CDR3 of 13 amino acids. The sequence is cut down to CDR3 DNA, 39 bases in frame from base 1. CDR1 and CDR2 were assigned from the germline V gene as SGHTA and FQGNSA. Between the V and J ends, shortened by 1 base and 8 bases respectively, the junction contains 11 bases.